Listed here are 25 T cell receptor beta chains from one sample, sequenced in a study of blood T cell repertoires in COVID-19. Sequencing used immunoSEQ multiplex PCR; TCRdb keeps in-frame clones, though not all of them. The repertoire holds roughly 290,000 clones, around four fifths seen once, with around 4.2% in the top ten. The source material was peripheral blood. Every receptor here comes from a woman aged 50 to 65 with active or convalescent COVID-19.

This chain links TRBV19 with TRBJ1-1; D possibly corresponds to TRBD1 (6 bases). Deletions cut 6 bases from V and 6 bases from J, with 23 bases between. CDR1 is LNHDA and CDR2 is SQIVND in the germline V gene (reference sequence). The CDR3 sequence is 16 residues long. The CDR3 region is CASSLVQGISIAEAFF. The DNA for the CDR3 is TGTGCCAGTAGCCTCGTACAGGGTATAAGCATCGCTGAAGCTTTCTTT. Full variable domain (outside the CDR3, taken from reference TRBV19 and TRBJ1-1): DGGITQSPKYLFRKEGQNVTLSCEQNLNHDAMYWYRQDPGQGLRLIYYSQIVNDFQKGDIAEGYSVSREKKESFPLTVTSAQKNPTAFYLCASSLVQGISIAEAFFGQGTRLTVV.

The chain links TRBV7-2 to TRBJ2-1; D is unclear. V dropped 5 bases and J dropped 7 bases, with 9 bases sitting between them. The CDR3 is made up of 12 amino acids. Germline loops: CDR1 SGHTA, CDR2 FQGNSA. CDR3 nucleotide sequence: TGTGCCAGCAGCCCGCGGAGTAATGAGCAGTTCTTC. Protein product: CASSPRSNEQFF.

The genes are TRBV28 and TRBJ2-7; 7 nucleotides line up with TRBD1. This CDR3 is 14 amino acids long. Unmatched junction bases numbered 8, after V lost 6 bases and J lost 3 bases. Germline V gene lookup returns CDR1 MDHEN and CDR2 SYDVKM. CDR3 protein: CASSGQATFYEQYF. CDR3 DNA: TGTGCCAGCAGCGGACAGGCTACCTTCTACGAGCAGTACTTC.

The V and J genes are TRBV25-1 and TRBJ1-2; 7 bases fit TRBD1. With 4 bases clipped from V and 5 bases from J, the junction kept 1 base outside the gene matches. Germline V lookup: CDR1 MGHDK, CDR2 SYGVNS. CDR3 length: 12 amino acids. The CDR3 here is CASSVGQYGYTF. The CDR3, as DNA: TGTGCCAGCAGTGTGGGACAGTATGGCTACACCTTC.

The rearrangement joins TRBV28 to TRBJ1-6; D might be TRBD1 (5 bases). In germline, CDR1 is MDHEN, CDR2 SYDVKM. V lost 3 bases to trimming and J lost 11 bases, with 14 bases between them. This CDR3 is built from 14 residues. The CDR3 DNA reads as TGTGCCAGCAGTTTGGGGGACTGGGGGGCACCCCTCCACTTT. It yields the protein CASSLGDWGAPLHF.

The chain employs TRBV28 and TRBJ2-1; 10 positions agree with TRBD2. This CDR3 spans 17 amino acids. CDR1 and CDR2 (germline): MDHEN, SYDVKM. Trimming took 4 bases from V and 5 from J; bases not matched to a gene: 11. The CDR3 spells CASSSPRLAGVDNEQFF. CDR3 DNA sequence: TGTGCCAGCAGTTCTCCTCGGCTAGCGGGAGTCGACAATGAGCAGTTCTTC.

This clone is a singleton in its sample. The rearrangement joins TRBV28 to TRBJ1-5, with D perhaps matching TRBD1 (6 bases). V lost 6 bases and J 7 bases, leaving 13 bases between the germline ends. Looked up from germline, CDR1 is MDHEN and CDR2 is SYDVKM. The CDR3 has 13 residues. Here the CDR3 reads CASRHPGQQPQHF. The CDR3 nucleotides read TGTGCCAGCAGACACCCCGGACAGCAGCCCCAGCATTTT. Full variable domain (outside the CDR3, taken from reference TRBV28 and TRBJ1-5): DVKVTQSSRYLVKRTGEKVFLECVQDMDHENMFWYRQDPGLGLRLIYFSYDVKMKEKGDIPEGYSVSREKKERFSLILESASTNQTSMYLCASRHPGQQPQHFGDGTRLSIL.

The V gene is TRBV2, the J gene TRBJ2-3; weak D call: TRBD2 (5 bases). Germline-derived CDR1 and CDR2 are SNHLY and FYNNEI. Trimming removed 8 bases from V and 10 bases from J, with 16 bases in between. The CDR3 is made up of 12 amino acids. This CDR3 is CASENGESPQYF. The CDR3 nucleotides read TGTGCCAGCGAGAACGGGGAAAGTCCGCAGTATTTT.

J is TRBJ2-2 and V is TRBV6-5; TRBD1 might be the D (5 bases). The CDR3 covers 14 residues. The ends were cut back, 5 bases at V and 4 bases at J, with 11 bases in the middle. Germline CDR1 is MNHEY and CDR2 is SVGAGI. This CDR3 reads CASSKIQGTGELFF. In nucleotides, the CDR3 is TGTGCCAGCAGTAAGATCCAGGGCACCGGGGAGCTGTTTTTT.

The chain uses TRBV6-1 and TRBJ2-7, with 11 bases aligning to TRBD2. The CDR3 contains 16 residues. V lost 0 bases to trimming and J lost 4 bases; unmatched junction nucleotides: 5. Germline CDR1 MNHNS, CDR2 SASEGT. CDR3 amino acids: CASSEALASGRYEQYF. CDR3 nucleotide sequence: TGTGCCAGCAGTGAAGCACTAGCTAGCGGGAGGTACGAGCAGTACTTC.

This rearrangement joins TRBV7-9 to TRBJ1-2; 9 positions agree with TRBD1. V lost 0 bases, J lost 13 bases, and 6 bases stayed unmatched. Germline CDR1 and CDR2: SEHNR and FQNEAQ (reference sequence). This CDR3 comprises 13 residues. CDR3 residues: CASSLARQGGSTF. CDR3 bases: TGTGCCAGCAGCTTAGCCCGACAGGGGGGGTCCACCTTC.

V gene TRBV6-4 combines with J gene TRBJ1-1, with TRBD1 matching over 8 bases. Germline trimming cut 5 bases from V and 4 bases from J; bases unmatched to any gene: 3. The germline V gene has CDR1 MRHNA and CDR2 SNTAGT. This CDR3 comprises 13 residues. This chain's CDR3 is CASSPDRGTEAFF. DNA for the CDR3: TGTGCCAGCAGTCCCGACAGGGGCACTGAAGCTTTCTTT.

This chain links TRBV18 with TRBJ1-1; 9 bases map to TRBD1. The germline CDR1 and CDR2 sequences are KGHSH and LQKENI. J gave up 11 bases and V 4 bases, and 17 bases lay outside the gene matches. The CDR3 is 16 amino acids. The CDR3 reads CASSRGQGSWGEDAFF. DNA of the CDR3: TGTGCCAGCTCACGCGGACAGGGGTCGTGGGGGGAAGATGCTTTCTTT. The full variable domain, its missing parts supplied by reference TRBV18 and TRBJ1-1, is NAGVMQNPRHLVRRRGQEARLRCSPMKGHSHVYWYRQLPEEGLKFMVYLQKENIIDESGMPKERFSAEFPKEGPSILRIQQVVRGDSAAYFCASSRGQGSWGEDAFFGQGTRLTVV.

The chain carries TRBV2 and TRBJ1-6, with D uncertain. V lost 8 bases to trimming and J lost 8 bases, with 16 bases between them. This CDR3 has 14 amino acids. Germline CDR1 reads SNHLY; CDR2 reads FYNNEI. The CDR3 nucleotides read TGTGCCAGCGAAGGCAACAGCCAGGATTCACCCCTCCACTTT. Translation: CASEGNSQDSPLHF.

The chain uses TRBV7-9 and TRBJ2-1, with 7 bases that match TRBD2. Germline CDR1 is SEHNR and CDR2 is FQNEAQ (reference sequence). The CDR3 extends over 15 amino acids. J was trimmed by 0 bases and V by 7 bases; bases with no gene match: 6. This CDR3 is CASIPGGSSYNEQFF. CDR3 coding DNA: TGTGCCAGCATCCCCGGGGGGAGCTCCTACAATGAGCAGTTCTTC.

The J gene is TRBJ1-2, the V gene TRBV3-1 (or the pseudogene TRBV3-2); the match to TRBD1 covers 8 bases. This CDR3 has 15 residues. Germline assignment: CDR1 LGHDT and CDR2 YNNKEL (reference sequence). Trimming at V came to 5 bases and at J to 7 bases, leaving 12 bases not matched to a gene. CDR3 loop: CASSSDGQGWGGYTF. The CDR3, as DNA: TGTGCCAGCAGCTCTGACGGACAGGGATGGGGTGGCTACACCTTC.

The chain links TRBV6-5 to TRBJ2-7; 7 bases are a match to TRBD1. There are 15 residues in the CDR3. Per the germline V gene, CDR1 is MNHEY and CDR2 is SVGAGI. The J segment lost 2 bases and the V segment lost 8 bases, leaving 12 bases of the junction unmatched. CDR3 DNA sequence: TGTGCCAGCTCCTTGAACCCGGGACAGCCCTACGAGCAGTACTTC. Translated, it gives CASSLNPGQPYEQYF.

This clone was counted a single time. V is TRBV4-1 and J is TRBJ1-2, with D maybe TRBD1 (6 bases). The germline V gene has CDR1 MGHRA and CDR2 YSYEKL. The CDR3 is made up of 15 amino acids. V lost 4 bases and J 2 bases, leaving 14 bases between the germline ends. The DNA of the CDR3 is TGCGCCAGCAGCCCGAGCACAGGGAAGAACTATGGCTACACCTTC. Encoded protein: CASSPSTGKNYGYTF.

The chain combines TRBV6-1 with TRBJ2-3, with TRBD2 matching over 12 bases. This CDR3 region has 15 residues. Germline V CDR1 and CDR2: MNHNS, SASEGT. With 2 bases clipped from V and 4 bases from J, the junction kept 1 base outside the gene matches. Here the CDR3 DNA reads TGTGCCAGCAGTGAACTAGCGGGAGGGCCAGATACGCAGTATTTT. This codes for CASSELAGGPDTQYF.

This clone appeared a few times. The CDR3 reads CASSPLNQPQHF. In DNA form, the CDR3 reads TGTGCCAGCAGTCCTCTCAATCAGCCCCAGCATTTT. J is TRBJ1-5 and V is TRBV28; D gene unclear. Germline loops: CDR1 MDHEN, CDR2 SYDVKM. The CDR3 spans 12 residues. Trimming removed 5 bases at V and 3 bases at J, with 5 bases between.

This chain joins TRBV11-3 and TRBJ2-1; possible D gene TRBD1, 5 bases. Germline lookup yields CDR1 SGHNT and CDR2 YENEEA. This CDR3 is built from 15 residues. V was shortened by 1 base and J by 12 bases, with 19 bases between the two germline ends. The CDR3 nucleotides read TGTGCCAGCAGCTTAGGCAAGACAGATCCACTGACGCAGTTCTTC. This gives the protein CASSLGKTDPLTQFF.

The chain is built from TRBV5-8 and TRBJ2-2; 13 bases agree with TRBD2. This CDR3 spans 18 amino acids. Germline loops: CDR1 SGHTS, CDR2 YDEGEE. The J segment lost 4 bases and the V segment lost 4 bases, leaving 10 bases of the junction unmatched. Written as DNA, the CDR3 is TGTGCCAGCAGCCTGGCGGGACTAGCGGGACTAATCACCGGGGAGCTGTTTTTT. Residues: CASSLAGLAGLITGELFF.

This chain connects TRBV19 to TRBJ1-2; D not certain. This CDR3 region has 14 residues. V was shortened by 1 base and J by 4 bases, with 10 bases between the two germline ends. CDR1 is LNHDA, CDR2 SQIVND, per germline (reference sequence). Written as DNA, the CDR3 is TGTGCCAGTAGTATAGCCGGCAGAGGCTATGGCTACACCTTC. Translating it yields CASSIAGRGYGYTF.

The rearrangement links TRBV18 to TRBJ2-2; tentative D call: TRBD2 (5 bases). The V end lost 2 bases, the J end lost 4 bases, and 11 bases lay between the germline ends. Germline loops: CDR1 KGHSH, CDR2 LQKENI. The CDR3 has 15 residues. This CDR3 reads CASSPRRSITGELFF. Here the CDR3 DNA reads TGTGCCAGCTCACCAAGGAGGAGTATCACCGGGGAGCTGTTTTTT.

On this clone itself: The same CDR3 can be traced to other DNA sequences in this sample. This chain links TRBV29-1 with TRBJ2-1; D might be TRBD2 (5 bases). Germline loops: CDR1 SQVTM, CDR2 ANQGSEA. The CDR3 spans 12 residues. Trimming removed 4 bases at V and 5 bases at J, with 9 bases between. The CDR3 nucleotides read TGCAGCGTTGCCCCGGGAAACAATGAGCAGTTCTTC. This translates into CSVAPGNNEQFF.